The clone carrying this TCR beta chain has just one count. What it binds is not known. The PCR was carried out with 60 Vbeta primers and 13 Jbeta primers. Using immunoSEQ multiplex PCR, the repertoire was profiled, and TCRdb retains in-frame clones only, with some absent. The sample holds fewer than 150,000 clones, 75% to 90% seen once. The data were obtained in a study of cytomegalovirus exposure and HLA in healthy donors. V was pared by 0 bases and J by 2 bases, with 7 bases between. The CDR3 is made up of 14 amino acids. Germline CDR1 reads SGHAT; CDR2 reads FQNNGV. General study results and limits: Among the sequence variants, a highly shared cluster was likely an artifact of sequencing.

This receptor was obtained from a woman in her 30s in good health and CMV-seropositive. The material sequenced was PBMCs. The chain uses TRBV11-2 and TRBJ2-5; possibly TRBD1 for D (6 bases). The DNA for the CDR3 is TGTGCCAGCAGCTTAGATGGACAGCAAGAGACCCAGTACTTC. Residues: CASSLDGQQETQYF.